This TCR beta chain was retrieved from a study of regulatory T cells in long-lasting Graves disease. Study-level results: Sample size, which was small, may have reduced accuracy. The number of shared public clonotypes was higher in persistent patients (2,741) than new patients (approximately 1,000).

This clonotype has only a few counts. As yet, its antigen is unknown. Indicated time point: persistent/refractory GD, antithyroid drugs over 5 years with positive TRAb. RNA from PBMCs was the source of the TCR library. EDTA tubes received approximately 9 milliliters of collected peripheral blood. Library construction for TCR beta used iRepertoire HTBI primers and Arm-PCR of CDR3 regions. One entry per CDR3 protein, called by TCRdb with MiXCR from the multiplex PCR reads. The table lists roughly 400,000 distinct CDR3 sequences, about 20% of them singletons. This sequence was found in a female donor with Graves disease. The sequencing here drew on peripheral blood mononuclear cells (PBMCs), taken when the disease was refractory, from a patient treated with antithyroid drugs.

The CDR3 loop is CASSLVAGGYEQYF. CDR3 nucleotide sequence: TGTGCCAGCAGCTTAGTAGCGGGAGGGTATGAGCAGTACTTC. This chain links TRBV7-9 with TRBJ2-7, with 11 positions matching TRBD2. In germline, CDR1 is SEHNR, CDR2 FQNEAQ (reference sequence). The CDR3 sequence is 14 residues long. V was pared by 1 base and J by 7 bases, with 3 bases of the junction left unmatched. The entire variable domain, with the rest obtained from reference TRBV7-9 and TRBJ2-7, is as follows: DTGVSQNPRHKITKRGQNVTFRCDPISEHNRLYWYRQTLGQGPEFLTYFQNEAQLEKSRLLSDRFSAERPKGSFSTLEIQRTEQGDSAMYLCASSLVAGGYEQYFGPGTRLTVT.